Sequencing of this T cell receptor beta chain was carried out in a study of vaccination and CD4 T cells after COVID-19. In the case of this clonotype: Its antigen is not known.

This sample's treatment: roughly nine-day PBMC culture with coronavirus spike peptide pools or control peptides (ViraFEST assay). Cultured CD4+ T-cell DNA underwent Oncomine TCR Beta short-read sequencing. TCRdb reanalysed the PCR reads using MiXCR and keeps one entry per CDR3 protein. The sample includes some 10,000 distinct CDR3 sequences, around a quarter of them seen just once. The TCR originated in a human donor who received a COVID-19 vaccine. The specimen comprised CD4+ T cells from blood, cultured in vitro, sampled before SARS-CoV-2 vaccination.

CDR3 sequence (DNA): TGCGCCAGCAGCCAAGAAGACAGATACAATCAGCCCCAGCATTTT. This sequence encodes CASSQEDRYNQPQHF. This chain links TRBV4-1 with TRBJ1-5, with D possibly matching TRBD1 (5 bases). V was trimmed by 0 bases and J by 3 bases, leaving 9 bases between them. CDR1 and CDR2 (germline): MGHRA, YSYEKL. CDR3 length: 15 residues.